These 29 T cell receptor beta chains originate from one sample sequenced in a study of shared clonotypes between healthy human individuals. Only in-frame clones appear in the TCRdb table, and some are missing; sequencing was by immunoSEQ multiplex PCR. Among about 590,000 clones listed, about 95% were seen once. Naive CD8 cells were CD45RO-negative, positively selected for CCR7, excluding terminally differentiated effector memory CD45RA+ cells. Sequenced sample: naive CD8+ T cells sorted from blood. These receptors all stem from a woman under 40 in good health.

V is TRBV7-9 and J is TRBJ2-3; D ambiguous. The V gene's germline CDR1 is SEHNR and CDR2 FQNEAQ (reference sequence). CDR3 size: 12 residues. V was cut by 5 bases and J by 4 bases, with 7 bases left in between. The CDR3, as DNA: TGTGCCAGCAGCCATGGTTCAGATACGCAGTATTTT. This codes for CASSHGSDTQYF. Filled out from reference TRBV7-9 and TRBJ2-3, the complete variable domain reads DTGVSQNPRHKITKRGQNVTFRCDPISEHNRLYWYRQTLGQGPEFLTYFQNEAQLEKSRLLSDRFSAERPKGSFSTLEIQRTEQGDSAMYLCASSHGSDTQYFGPGTRLTVL.

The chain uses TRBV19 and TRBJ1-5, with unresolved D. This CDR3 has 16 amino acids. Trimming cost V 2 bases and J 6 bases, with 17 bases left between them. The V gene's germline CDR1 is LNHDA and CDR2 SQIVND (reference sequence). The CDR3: CASSISWPGLRQPQHF. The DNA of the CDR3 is TGTGCCAGTAGTATAAGTTGGCCTGGGCTGCGTCAGCCCCAGCATTTT.

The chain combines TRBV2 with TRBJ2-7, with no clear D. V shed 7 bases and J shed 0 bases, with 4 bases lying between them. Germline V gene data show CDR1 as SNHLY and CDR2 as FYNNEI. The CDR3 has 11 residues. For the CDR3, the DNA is TGTGCCAGCATTCTCTCCTACGAGCAGTACTTC. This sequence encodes CASILSYEQYF.

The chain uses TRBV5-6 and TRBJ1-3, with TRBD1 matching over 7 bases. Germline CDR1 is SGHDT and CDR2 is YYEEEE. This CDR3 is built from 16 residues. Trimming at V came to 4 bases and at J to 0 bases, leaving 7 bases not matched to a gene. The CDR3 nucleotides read TGTGCCAGCAGCGACGACAGGGTAGACTCTGGAAACACCATATATTTT. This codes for CASSDDRVDSGNTIYF.

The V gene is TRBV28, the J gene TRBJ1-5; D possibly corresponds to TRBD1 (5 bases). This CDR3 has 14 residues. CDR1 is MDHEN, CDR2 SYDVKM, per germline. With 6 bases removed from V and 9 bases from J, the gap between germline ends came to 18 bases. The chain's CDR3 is CASSRATASSPQHF. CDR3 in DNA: TGTGCCAGCAGCCGAGCGACAGCTTCTTCGCCCCAGCATTTT.

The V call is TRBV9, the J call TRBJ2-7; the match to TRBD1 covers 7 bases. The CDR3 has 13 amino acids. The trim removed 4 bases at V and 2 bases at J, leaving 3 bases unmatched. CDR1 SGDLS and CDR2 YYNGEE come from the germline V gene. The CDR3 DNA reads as TGTGCCAGCAGCCAGGGACAGACCTACGAGCAGTACTTC. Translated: CASSQGQTYEQYF.

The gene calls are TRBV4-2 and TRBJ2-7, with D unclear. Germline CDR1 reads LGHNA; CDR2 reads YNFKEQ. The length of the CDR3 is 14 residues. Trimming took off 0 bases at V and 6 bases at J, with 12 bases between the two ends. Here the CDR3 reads CASSQERDGSEQYF. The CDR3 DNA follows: TGTGCCAGCAGCCAAGAAAGAGACGGGTCCGAGCAGTACTTC.

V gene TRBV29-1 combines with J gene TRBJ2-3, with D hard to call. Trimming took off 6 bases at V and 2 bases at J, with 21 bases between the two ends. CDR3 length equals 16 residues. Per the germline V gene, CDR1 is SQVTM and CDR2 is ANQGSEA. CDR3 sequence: CSVQNEIVRNTDTQYF. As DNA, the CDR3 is TGCAGCGTCCAAAATGAAATTGTACGGAACACAGATACGCAGTATTTT.

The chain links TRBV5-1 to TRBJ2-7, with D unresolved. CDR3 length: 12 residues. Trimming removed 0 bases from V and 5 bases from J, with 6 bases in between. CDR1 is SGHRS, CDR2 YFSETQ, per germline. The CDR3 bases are TGCGCCAGCAGCTTGGCCCCAAACGAGCAGTACTTC. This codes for CASSLAPNEQYF.

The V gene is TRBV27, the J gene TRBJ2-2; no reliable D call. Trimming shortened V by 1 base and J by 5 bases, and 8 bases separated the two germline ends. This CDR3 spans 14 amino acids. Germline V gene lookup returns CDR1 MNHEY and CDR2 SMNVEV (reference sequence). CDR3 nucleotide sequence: TGTGCCAGCAGTTTATTGTACGTTACCGGGGAGCTGTTTTTT. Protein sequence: CASSLLYVTGELFF.

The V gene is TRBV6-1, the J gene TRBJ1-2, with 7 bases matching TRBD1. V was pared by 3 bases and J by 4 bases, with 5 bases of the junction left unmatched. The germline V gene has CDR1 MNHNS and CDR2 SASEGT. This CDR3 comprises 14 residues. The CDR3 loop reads CASSDGGTVYGYTF. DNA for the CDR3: TGTGCCAGCAGTGATGGGGGGACAGTCTATGGCTACACCTTC.

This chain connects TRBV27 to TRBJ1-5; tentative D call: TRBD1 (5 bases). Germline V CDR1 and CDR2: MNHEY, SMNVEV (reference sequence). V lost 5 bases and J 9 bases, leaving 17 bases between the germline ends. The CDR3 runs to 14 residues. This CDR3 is CASSPSQGGWPQHF. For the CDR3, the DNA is TGTGCCAGCAGTCCCAGCCAGGGCGGGTGGCCCCAGCATTTT.

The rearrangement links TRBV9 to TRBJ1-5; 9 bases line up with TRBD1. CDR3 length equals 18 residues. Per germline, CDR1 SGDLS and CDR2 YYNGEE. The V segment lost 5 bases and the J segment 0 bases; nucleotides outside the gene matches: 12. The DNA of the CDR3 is TGTGCCAGCAGAATCATACAGGGGGCGAGGTATAGCAATCAGCCCCAGCATTTT. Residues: CASRIIQGARYSNQPQHF.

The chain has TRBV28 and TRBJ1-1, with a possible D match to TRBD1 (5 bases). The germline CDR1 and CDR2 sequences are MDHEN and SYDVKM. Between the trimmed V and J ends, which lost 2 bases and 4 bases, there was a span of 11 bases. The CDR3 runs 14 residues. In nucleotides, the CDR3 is TGTGCCAGCAGTTTAGAGGGGTGGGGCACTGAAGCTTTCTTT. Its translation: CASSLEGWGTEAFF.

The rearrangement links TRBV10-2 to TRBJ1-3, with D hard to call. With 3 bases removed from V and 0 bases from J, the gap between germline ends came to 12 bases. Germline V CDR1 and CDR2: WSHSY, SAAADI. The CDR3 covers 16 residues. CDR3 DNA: TGCGCCAGCAGTGACGGTCGATTCCTCTCTGGAAACACCATATATTTT. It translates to CASSDGRFLSGNTIYF.

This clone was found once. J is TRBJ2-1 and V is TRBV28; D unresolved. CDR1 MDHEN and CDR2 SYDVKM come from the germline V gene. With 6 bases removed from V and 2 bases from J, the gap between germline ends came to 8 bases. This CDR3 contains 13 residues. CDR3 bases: TGTGCCAGCAGCGCACTGACCTACAATGAGCAGTTCTTC. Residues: CASSALTYNEQFF. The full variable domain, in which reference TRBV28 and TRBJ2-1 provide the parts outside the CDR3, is DVKVTQSSRYLVKRTGEKVFLECVQDMDHENMFWYRQDPGLGLRLIYFSYDVKMKEKGDIPEGYSVSREKKERFSLILESASTNQTSMYLCASSALTYNEQFFGPGTRLTVL.

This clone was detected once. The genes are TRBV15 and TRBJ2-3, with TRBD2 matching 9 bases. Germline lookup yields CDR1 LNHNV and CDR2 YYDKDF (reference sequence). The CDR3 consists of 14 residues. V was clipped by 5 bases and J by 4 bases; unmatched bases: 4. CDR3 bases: TGTGCCACCAGCTGGGCGGGAGGGGCAGATACGCAGTATTTT. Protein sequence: CATSWAGGADTQYF.

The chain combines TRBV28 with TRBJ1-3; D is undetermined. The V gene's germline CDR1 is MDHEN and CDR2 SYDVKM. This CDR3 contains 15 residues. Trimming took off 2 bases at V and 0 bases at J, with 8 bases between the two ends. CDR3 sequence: CASSLKLPSGNTIYF. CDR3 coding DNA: TGTGCCAGCAGTTTAAAGCTACCCTCTGGAAACACCATATATTTT.

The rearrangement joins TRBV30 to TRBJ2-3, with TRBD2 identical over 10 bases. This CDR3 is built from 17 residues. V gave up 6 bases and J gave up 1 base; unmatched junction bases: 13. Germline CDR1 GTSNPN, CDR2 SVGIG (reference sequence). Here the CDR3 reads CACRPSGRAARTDTQYF. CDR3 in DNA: TGTGCCTGCAGACCCAGCGGGAGGGCGGCGCGCACAGATACGCAGTATTTT. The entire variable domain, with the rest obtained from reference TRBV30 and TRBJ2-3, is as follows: SQTIHQWPATLVQPVGSPLSLECTVEGTSNPNLYWYRQAAGRGLQLLFYSVGIGQISSEVPQNLSASRPQDRQFILSSKKLLLSDSGFYLCACRPSGRAARTDTQYFGPGTRLTVL.

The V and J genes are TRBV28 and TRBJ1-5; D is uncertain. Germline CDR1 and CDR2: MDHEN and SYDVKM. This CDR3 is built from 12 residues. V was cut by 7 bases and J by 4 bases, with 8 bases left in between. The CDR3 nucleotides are TGTGCCAGCACTGAGGAGAATCAGCCCCAGCATTTT. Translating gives CASTEENQPQHF.

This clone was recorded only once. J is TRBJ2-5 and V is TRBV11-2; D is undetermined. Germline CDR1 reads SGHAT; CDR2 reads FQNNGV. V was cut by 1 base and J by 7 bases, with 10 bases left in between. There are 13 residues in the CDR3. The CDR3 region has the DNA TGTGCCAGCAGCTTAGGGGGTCAGGTGACCCAGTACTTC. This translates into CASSLGGQVTQYF. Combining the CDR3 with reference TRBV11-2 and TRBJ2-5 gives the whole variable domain EAGVAQSPRYKIIEKRQSVAFWCNPISGHATLYWYQQILGQGPKLLIQFQNNGVVDDSQLPKDRFSAERLKGVDSTLKIQPAKLEDSAVYLCASSLGGQVTQYFGPGTRLLVL.

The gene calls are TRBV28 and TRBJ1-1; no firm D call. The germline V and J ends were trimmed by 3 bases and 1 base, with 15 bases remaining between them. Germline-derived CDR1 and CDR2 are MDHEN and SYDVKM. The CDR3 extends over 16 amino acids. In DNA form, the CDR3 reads TGTGCCAGCAGTTTGTTTTCGGACGGGAAGAACACTGAAGCTTTCTTT. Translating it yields CASSLFSDGKNTEAFF.

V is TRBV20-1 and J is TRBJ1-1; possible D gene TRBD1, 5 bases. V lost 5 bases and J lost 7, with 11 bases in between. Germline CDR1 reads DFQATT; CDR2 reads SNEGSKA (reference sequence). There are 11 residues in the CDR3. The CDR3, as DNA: TGCAGTGCTGATTGGGGGATTGAAGCTTTCTTT. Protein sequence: CSADWGIEAFF.

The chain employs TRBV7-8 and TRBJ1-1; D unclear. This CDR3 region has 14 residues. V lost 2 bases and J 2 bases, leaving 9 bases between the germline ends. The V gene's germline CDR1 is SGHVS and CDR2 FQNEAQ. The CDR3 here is CASSLRARNTEAFF. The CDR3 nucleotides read TGTGCCAGCAGCTTAAGGGCGAGAAACACTGAAGCTTTCTTT.

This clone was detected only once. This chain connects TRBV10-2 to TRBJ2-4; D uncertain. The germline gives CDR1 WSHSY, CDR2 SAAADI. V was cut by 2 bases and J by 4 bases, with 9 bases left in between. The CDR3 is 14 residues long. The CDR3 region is CASSEQRRKNIQYF. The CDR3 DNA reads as TGCGCCAGCAGTGAGCAGCGACGAAAAAACATTCAGTACTTC.

DNA for the CDR3: TGTGCCAGCAGCTCCCCGGGACTAACCGAAGAGACCCAGTACTTC. Translated, it gives CASSSPGLTEETQYF. The chain combines TRBV7-8 with TRBJ2-5; 7 nucleotides line up with TRBD2. This CDR3 spans 15 amino acids. The germline CDR1 and CDR2 sequences are SGHVS and FQNEAQ. The V segment lost 4 bases and the J segment 3 bases; nucleotides outside the gene matches: 8. Together with reference TRBV7-8 and TRBJ2-5, the CDR3 gives the full variable domain: GAGVSQSPRYKVAKRGQDVALRCDPISGHVSLFWYQQALGQGPEFLTYFQNEAQLDKSGLPSDRFFAERPEGSVSTLKIQRTQQEDSAVYLCASSSPGLTEETQYFGPGTRLLVL.

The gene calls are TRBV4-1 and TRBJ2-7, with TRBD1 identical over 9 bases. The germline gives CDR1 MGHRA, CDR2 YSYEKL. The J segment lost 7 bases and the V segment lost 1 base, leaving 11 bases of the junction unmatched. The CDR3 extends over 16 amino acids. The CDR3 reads CASSQGTGDRVREQYF. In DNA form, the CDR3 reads TGCGCCAGCAGCCAAGGGACCGGGGACAGGGTGCGAGAGCAGTACTTC.

DNA of the CDR3: TGTGCCAGCAGCTTAAGCCCCGGGGCAAAACAGCCCCAGCATTTT. Translated: CASSLSPGAKQPQHF. The rearrangement uses TRBV7-6 and TRBJ1-5, with D possibly TRBD1 on 5 matching bases. This CDR3 region has 15 residues. Trimming took 2 bases from V and 7 from J, leaving 15 bases between them. Germline V gives CDR1 SGHVS, CDR2 FNYEAQ.

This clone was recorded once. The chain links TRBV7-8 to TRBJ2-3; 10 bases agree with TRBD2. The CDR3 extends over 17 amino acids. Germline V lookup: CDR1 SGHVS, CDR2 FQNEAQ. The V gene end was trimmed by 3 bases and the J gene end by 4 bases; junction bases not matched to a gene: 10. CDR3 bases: TGTGCCAGCAGCTTTCGCCTAGCGGGGGCAAGGGCAGATACGCAGTATTTT. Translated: CASSFRLAGARADTQYF.